This T cell receptor beta chain was documented in a study of T cells in Graves' hyperthyroidism and ophthalmopathy. Study-wide results and limits: Ophthalmopathy and stable hyperthyroidism were separated by a 13 V-J model.

There were TCR beta CDR3 regions amplified from RNA transcripts. Carried out on the TCR CDR3, a first-round RT-PCR used the HTBI primer set. TCRdb redid the calling of the multiplex PCR reads with MiXCR, one entry per CDR3 protein. The sample records around 500,000 distinct CDR3 sequences, approximately 15% being singletons. Trimming cost V 1 base and J 1 base; bases outside gene matches: 7. There are 17 residues in the CDR3. This clonotype was detected ten times or more. The antigen is unknown. Sequences were obtained from blood. This clonotype originated in a woman in her 40s with Graves' hyperthyroidism. This sequence joins TRBV12-3 or TRBV12-4 and TRBJ2-7, with 10 bases lining up with TRBD2. The CDR3 DNA reads as TGTGCCAGCAGTTTAGTCCCTAGCGGGAGAGATTCCTACGAGCAGTACTTC. This translates into CASSLVPSGRDSYEQYF.